The entry that follows covers one T cell receptor beta chain sequence. This entry belongs to a study of breast tumors, draining lymph nodes, adjacent tissues. Samples came from axillary lymph nodes draining the breast cancer. TCRdb reanalysed the multiplex PCR reads using MiXCR and keeps one entry per CDR3 protein. This sample has about 230,000 distinct CDR3 sequences, with less than 40% found just once. Germline lookup yields CDR1 DFQATT and CDR2 SNEGSKA (reference sequence). V dropped 1 base and J dropped 3; count of bases not matched to a gene: 6. The CDR3 extends over 17 amino acids. This chain joins TRBV20-1 and TRBJ2-6; 10 bases agree with TRBD2. This sequence originates from a female donor with breast cancer. Some clones in this sample may be carry-over from other donors' samples. Material for sequencing was axillary lymph node tissue. CDR3 coding DNA: TGCAGTGCTAGAGGAAGCGGGAGGGCCTATGGGGCCAACGTCCTGACTTTC. It codes for CSARGSGRAYGANVLTF.